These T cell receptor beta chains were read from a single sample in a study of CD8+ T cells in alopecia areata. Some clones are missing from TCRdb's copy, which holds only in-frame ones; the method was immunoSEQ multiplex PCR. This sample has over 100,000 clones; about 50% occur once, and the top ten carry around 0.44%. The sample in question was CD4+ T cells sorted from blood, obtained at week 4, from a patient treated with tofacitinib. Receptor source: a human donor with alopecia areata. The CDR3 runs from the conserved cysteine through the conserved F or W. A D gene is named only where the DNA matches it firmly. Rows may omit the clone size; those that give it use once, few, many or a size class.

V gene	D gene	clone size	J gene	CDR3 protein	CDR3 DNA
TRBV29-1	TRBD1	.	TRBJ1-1	CSVRGSTEAFF	TGCAGCGTCAGGGGGAGCACTGAAGCTTTCTTT
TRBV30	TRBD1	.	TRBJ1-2	CAYRQGASGYTF	TGTGCCTATCGACAGGGGGCGTCTGGCTACACCTTC
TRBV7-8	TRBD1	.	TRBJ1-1	CASSLRGLGQGFNAEAFF	TGTGCCAGCAGCCTTAGGGGGCTGGGACAGGGGTTTAACGCTGAAGCTTTCTTT
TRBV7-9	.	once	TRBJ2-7	CASSSVYEQYF	TGTGCCAGCAGCTCCGTGTACGAGCAGTACTTC
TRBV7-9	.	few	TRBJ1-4	CASSPGSGANEKLFF	TGTGCCAGCAGCCCAGGGTCTGGAGCTAATGAAAAACTGTTTTTT
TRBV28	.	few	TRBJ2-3	CASVQGGGVDTQYF	TGTGCCAGCGTTCAGGGCGGTGGTGTAGATACGCAGTATTTT
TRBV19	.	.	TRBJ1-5	CASSGDRSQPQHF	TGTGCCAGTAGTGGCGACAGGTCTCAGCCCCAGCATTTT
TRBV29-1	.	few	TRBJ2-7	CSVEFDGGHEQYF	TGCAGCGTTGAGTTCGACGGGGGGCACGAGCAGTACTTC
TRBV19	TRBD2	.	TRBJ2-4	CASAGTSGRAKNIQYF	TGTGCCAGTGCCGGGACTAGCGGGAGGGCCAAAAACATTCAGTACTTC
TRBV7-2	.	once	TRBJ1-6	CASSFGGSGVNSPLHF	TGTGCCAGCAGCTTTGGCGGCTCGGGAGTAAATTCACCCCTCCACTTT
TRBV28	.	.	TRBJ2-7	CASSLQDLQHEQYF	TGTGCCAGCAGTTTACAGGATTTGCAGCACGAGCAGTACTTC
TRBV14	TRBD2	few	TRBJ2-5	CASSQREGTETQYF	TGTGCCAGCAGCCAACGGGAGGGCACGGAGACCCAGTACTTC
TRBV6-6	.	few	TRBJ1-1	CASSYSNTEAFF	TGTGCCAGCAGTTACTCGAACACTGAAGCTTTCTTT
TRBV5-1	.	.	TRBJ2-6	CASRAGANVLTF	TGCGCCAGCAGGGCCGGGGCCAACGTCCTGACTTTC
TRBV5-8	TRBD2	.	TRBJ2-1	CASSLESGLSNEQFF	TGTGCCAGCAGCTTGGAATCGGGACTATCAAATGAGCAGTTCTTC
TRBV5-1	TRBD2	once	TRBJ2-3	CASSSSTLAGGPSTDTQYF	TGCGCCAGCAGCTCCTCTACGCTAGCGGGAGGTCCGAGCACAGATACGCAGTATTTT
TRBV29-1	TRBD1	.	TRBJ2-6	CSVEVGTGGGSGANVLTF	TGCAGCGTTGAAGTAGGGACAGGGGGAGGATCTGGGGCCAACGTCCTGACTTTC
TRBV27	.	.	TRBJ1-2	CASSSRAGGDYGYTF	TGTGCCAGCAGTTCACGGGCGGGGGGAGACTATGGCTACACCTTC
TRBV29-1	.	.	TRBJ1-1	CSVAPQDYGTEAFF	TGCAGCGTTGCTCCACAGGACTATGGCACTGAAGCTTTCTTT
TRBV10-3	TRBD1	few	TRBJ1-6	CASSGGARNSPLHF	TGTGCCAGTTCAGGGGGCGCGCGAAATTCACCCCTCCACTTT
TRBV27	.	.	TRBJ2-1	CASGGPRGAGERGNEQFF	TGTGCCAGCGGGGGCCCCAGGGGGGCGGGGGAAAGAGGCAATGAGCAGTTCTTC
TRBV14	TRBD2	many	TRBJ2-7	CASSPGLAGTLTYEQYF	TGTGCCAGCAGCCCCGGACTAGCGGGGACGCTGACCTACGAGCAGTACTTC
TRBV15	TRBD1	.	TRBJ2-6	CATSRLGQGVANVLTF	TGTGCCACCAGCAGACTAGGACAGGGTGTGGCCAACGTCCTGACTTTC
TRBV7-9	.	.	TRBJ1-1	CASSLSGTHTEAFF	TGTGCCAGCAGCTTATCGGGGACCCACACTGAAGCTTTCTTT
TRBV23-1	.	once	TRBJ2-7	CASSQSGQDYEQYF	TGCGCCAGCAGTCAATCTGGGCAGGACTACGAGCAGTACTTC
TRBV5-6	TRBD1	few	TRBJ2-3	CASKGQGTDTQYF	TGTGCCAGCAAAGGACAGGGCACAGATACGCAGTATTTT
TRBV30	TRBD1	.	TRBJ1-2	CAWSHRGSYGYTF	TGTGCCTGGAGCCACAGGGGGTCCTATGGCTACACCTTC
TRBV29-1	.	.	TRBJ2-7	CSVGSPVLDEQYF	TGCAGCGTTGGTTCCCCTGTCCTCGACGAGCAGTACTTC
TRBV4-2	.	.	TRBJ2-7	CASSVELGRTLYEQYF	TGTGCCAGCAGCGTAGAGTTGGGCAGGACCTTATACGAGCAGTACTTC
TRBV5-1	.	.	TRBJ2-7	CASSLAAGDYEQYF	TGCGCCAGCAGCTTGGCGGCAGGGGATTACGAGCAGTACTTC
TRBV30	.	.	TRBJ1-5	CAWSPGNQPQHF	TGTGCCTGGAGTCCTGGCAATCAGCCCCAGCATTTT
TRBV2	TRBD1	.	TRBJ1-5	CASSDRTGRNQPQHF	TGTGCCAGCAGTGATAGGACAGGGAGGAATCAGCCCCAGCATTTT